These T cell receptor beta chains were read from a single sample in a study of T cells in Graves' hyperthyroidism and ophthalmopathy. One entry per CDR3 protein, called by TCRdb with MiXCR from the multiplex PCR reads. The sample holds 500,000 to 650,000 distinct CDR3 sequences, 15% to 20% seen once. The material sequenced was blood. The receptor set was obtained from a woman aged 18-30 years with Graves' ophthalmopathy. The CDR3 runs from the conserved cysteine through the conserved F or W.

TRBV19,TRBJ2-3,CASRPLQGNPTQYF
TRBV18,TRBJ2-1,CASSDTEISYNEQFF
TRBV6-1,TRBJ2-2,CASSEVGGRLQTGELFF
TRBV6-1,TRBJ1-5,CASSLEGDNQPQHF
TRBV24-1,TRBJ2-1,CATSDLNGGGGRYNEQFF
TRBV28,TRBJ2-1,CATTSDYSSDNEQFF
TRBV16,TRBJ2-3,CASSPYRGASTDTQYF
TRBV12-3/TRBV12-4,TRBJ2-1,CASRPQGEFF
TRBV5-1,TRBJ2-1,CASSPSSSHNEQFF
TRBV6-1,TRBJ1-2,CASSFYIAEEYGYTF
TRBV15,TRBJ1-3,CATSRGRISGNTIYF
TRBV20-1,TRBJ2-7,CSAPIPRGHPYEQYF
TRBV19,TRBJ1-5,CASSGDRDSNQPQHF
TRBV12-3/TRBV12-4,TRBJ1-2,CASRQTDRYYGYTF
TRBV28,TRBJ2-7,CASRKSTSQVQYF
TRBV6-2/TRBV6-3,TRBJ2-1,CATGRLAGGVDEQFF
TRBV27,TRBJ2-7,CASSFIPPGQGDEQYF
TRBV10-1,TRBJ2-1,CASSDTIGPGYEQFF
TRBV9,TRBJ2-5,CASGELPYRQGGETQYF
TRBV27,TRBJ1-5,CASSLTGINQPQHF
TRBV30,TRBJ2-7,CAWSVHLGAENEQYF
TRBV28,TRBJ2-7,CASSPGTGLTYEQYF
TRBV4-1,TRBJ2-5,CASSQDGGDLGETQYF